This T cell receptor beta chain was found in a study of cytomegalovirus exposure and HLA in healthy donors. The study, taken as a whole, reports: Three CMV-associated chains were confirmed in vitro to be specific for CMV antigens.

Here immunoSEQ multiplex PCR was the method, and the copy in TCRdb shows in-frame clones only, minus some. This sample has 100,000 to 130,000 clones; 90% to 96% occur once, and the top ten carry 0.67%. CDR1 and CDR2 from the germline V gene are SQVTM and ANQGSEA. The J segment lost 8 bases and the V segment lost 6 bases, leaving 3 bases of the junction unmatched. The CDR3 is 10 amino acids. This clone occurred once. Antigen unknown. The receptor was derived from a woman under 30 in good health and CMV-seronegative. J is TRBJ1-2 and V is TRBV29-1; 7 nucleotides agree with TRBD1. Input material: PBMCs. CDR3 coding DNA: TGCAGCGTAGGGGGCTGGGGCTACACCTTC. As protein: CSVGGWGYTF.